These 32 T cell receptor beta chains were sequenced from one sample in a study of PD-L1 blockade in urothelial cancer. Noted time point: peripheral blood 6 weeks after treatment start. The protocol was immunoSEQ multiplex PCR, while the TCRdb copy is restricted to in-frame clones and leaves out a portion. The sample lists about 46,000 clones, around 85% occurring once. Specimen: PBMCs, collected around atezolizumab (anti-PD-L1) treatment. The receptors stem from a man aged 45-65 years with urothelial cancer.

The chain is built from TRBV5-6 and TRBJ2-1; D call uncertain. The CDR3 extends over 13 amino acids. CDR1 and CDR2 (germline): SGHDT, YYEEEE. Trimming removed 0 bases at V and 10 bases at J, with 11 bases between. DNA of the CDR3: TGTGCCAGCAGCTTGGCCTACTCCCTCGAGCAGTTCTTC. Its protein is CASSLAYSLEQFF.

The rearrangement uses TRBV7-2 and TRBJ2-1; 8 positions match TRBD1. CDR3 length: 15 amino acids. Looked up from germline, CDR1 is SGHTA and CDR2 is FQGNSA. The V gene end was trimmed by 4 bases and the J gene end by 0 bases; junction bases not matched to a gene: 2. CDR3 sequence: CASSYDRGSYNEQFF. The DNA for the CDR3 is TGTGCCAGCAGCTATGACAGGGGCTCCTACAATGAGCAGTTCTTC. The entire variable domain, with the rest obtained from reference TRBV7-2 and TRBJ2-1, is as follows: GAGVSQSPSNKVTEKGKDVELRCDPISGHTALYWYRQSLGQGLEFLIYFQGNSAPDKSGLPSDRFSAERTGGSVSTLTIQRTQQEDSAVYLCASSYDRGSYNEQFFGPGTRLTVL.

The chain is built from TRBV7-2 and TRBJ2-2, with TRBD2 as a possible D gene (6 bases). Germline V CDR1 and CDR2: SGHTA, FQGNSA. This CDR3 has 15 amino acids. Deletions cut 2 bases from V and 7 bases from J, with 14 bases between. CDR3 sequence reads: CASSLIVGGSGELFF. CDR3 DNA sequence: TGTGCCAGCAGCTTAATTGTCGGGGGAAGCGGGGAGCTGTTTTTT.

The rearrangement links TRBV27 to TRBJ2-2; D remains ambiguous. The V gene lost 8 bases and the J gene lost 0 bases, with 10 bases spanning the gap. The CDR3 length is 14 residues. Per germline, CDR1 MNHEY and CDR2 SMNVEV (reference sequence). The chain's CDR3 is CASQDNANTGELFF. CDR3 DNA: TGTGCCAGCCAAGACAACGCGAACACCGGGGAGCTGTTTTTT.

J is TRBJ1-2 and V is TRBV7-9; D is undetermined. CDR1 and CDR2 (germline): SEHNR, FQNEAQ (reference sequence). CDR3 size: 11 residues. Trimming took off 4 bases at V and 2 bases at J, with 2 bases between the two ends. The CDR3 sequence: CASSSNYGYTF. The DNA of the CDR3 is TGTGCCAGCAGCTCGAACTATGGCTACACCTTC.

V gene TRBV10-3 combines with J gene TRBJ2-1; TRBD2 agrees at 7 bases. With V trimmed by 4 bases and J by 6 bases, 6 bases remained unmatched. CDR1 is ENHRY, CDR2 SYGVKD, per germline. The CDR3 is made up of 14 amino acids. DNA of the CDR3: TGTGCCATCAGTGTGGGGGGGACGATCAATGAGCAGTTCTTC. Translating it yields CAISVGGTINEQFF.

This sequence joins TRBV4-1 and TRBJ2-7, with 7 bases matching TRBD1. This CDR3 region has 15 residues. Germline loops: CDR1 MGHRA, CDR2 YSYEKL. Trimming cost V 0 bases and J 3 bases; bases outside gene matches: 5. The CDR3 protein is CASSQDRGQSYEQYF. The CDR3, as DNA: TGCGCCAGCAGCCAAGACCGGGGACAGAGCTACGAGCAGTACTTC.

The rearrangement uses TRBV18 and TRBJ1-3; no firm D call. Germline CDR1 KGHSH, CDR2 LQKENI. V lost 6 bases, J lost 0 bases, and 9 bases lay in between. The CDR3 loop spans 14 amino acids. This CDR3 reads CASSAGNSGNTIYF. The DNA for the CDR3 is TGTGCCAGCTCCGCGGGCAACTCTGGAAACACCATATATTTT.

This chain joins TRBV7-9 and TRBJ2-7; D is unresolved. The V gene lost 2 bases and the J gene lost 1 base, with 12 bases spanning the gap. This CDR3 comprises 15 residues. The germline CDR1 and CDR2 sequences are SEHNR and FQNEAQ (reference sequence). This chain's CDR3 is CASSLLARRSYEQYF. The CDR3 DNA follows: TGTGCCAGCAGCTTATTGGCCAGGCGTTCCTACGAGCAGTACTTC. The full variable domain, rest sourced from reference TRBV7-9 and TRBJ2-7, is DTGVSQNPRHKITKRGQNVTFRCDPISEHNRLYWYRQTLGQGPEFLTYFQNEAQLEKSRLLSDRFSAERPKGSFSTLEIQRTEQGDSAMYLCASSLLARRSYEQYFGPGTRLTVT.

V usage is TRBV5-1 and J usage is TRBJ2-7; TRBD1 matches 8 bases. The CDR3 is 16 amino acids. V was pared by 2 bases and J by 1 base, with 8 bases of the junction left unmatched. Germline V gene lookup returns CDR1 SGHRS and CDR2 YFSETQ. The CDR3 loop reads CASSFATGGTSYEQYF. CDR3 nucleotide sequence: TGCGCCAGCAGCTTTGCTACAGGGGGGACATCCTACGAGCAGTACTTC.

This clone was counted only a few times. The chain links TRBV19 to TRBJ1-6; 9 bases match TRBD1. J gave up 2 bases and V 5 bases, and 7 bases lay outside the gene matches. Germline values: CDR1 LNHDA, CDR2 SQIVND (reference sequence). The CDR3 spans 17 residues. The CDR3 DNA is TGTGCCAGTAGTCCTCCGACAGGGGGAACCTATAATTCACCCCTCCACTTT. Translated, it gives CASSPPTGGTYNSPLHF.

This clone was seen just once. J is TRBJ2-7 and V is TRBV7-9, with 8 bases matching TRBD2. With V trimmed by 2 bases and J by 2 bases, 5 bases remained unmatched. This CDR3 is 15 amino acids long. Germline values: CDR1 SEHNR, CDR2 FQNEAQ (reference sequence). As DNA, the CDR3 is TGTGCCAGCAGCTTACTAGCGGGCGGCGCCTACGAGCAGTACTTC. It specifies CASSLLAGGAYEQYF.

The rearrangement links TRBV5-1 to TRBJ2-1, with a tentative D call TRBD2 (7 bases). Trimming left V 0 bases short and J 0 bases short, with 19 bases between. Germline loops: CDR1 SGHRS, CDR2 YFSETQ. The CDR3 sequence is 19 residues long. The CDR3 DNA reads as TGCGCCAGCAGCTTGGTGGGTGGGAGGGGGTCCAGCTCCTACAATGAGCAGTTCTTC. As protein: CASSLVGGRGSSSYNEQFF. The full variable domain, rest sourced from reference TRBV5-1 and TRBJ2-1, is KAGVTQTPRYLIKTRGQQVTLSCSPISGHRSVSWYQQTPGQGLQFLFEYFSETQRNKGNFPGRFSGRQFSNSRSEMNVSTLELGDSALYLCASSLVGGRGSSSYNEQFFGPGTRLTVL.

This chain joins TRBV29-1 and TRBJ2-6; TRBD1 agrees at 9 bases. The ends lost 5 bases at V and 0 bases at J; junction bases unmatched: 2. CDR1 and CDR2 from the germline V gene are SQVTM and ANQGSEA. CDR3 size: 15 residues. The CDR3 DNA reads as TGCAGCGTTTTGGACAGGGGCTCTGGGGCCAACGTCCTGACTTTC. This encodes CSVLDRGSGANVLTF.

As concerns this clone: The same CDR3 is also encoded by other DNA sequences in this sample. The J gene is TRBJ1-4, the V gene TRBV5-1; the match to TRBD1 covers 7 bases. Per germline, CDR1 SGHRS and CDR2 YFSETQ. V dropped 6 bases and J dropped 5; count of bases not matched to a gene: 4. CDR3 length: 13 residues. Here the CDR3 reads CASKTGTNEKLFF. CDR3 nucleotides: TGCGCCAGCAAGACAGGGACCAATGAAAAACTGTTTTTT.

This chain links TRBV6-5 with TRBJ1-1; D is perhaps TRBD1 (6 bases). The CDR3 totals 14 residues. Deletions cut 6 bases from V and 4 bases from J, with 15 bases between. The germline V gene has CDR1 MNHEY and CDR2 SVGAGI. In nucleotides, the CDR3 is TGTGCCAGCAGAACAGGGCTGCTCGGCACTGAAGCTTTCTTT. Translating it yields CASRTGLLGTEAFF.

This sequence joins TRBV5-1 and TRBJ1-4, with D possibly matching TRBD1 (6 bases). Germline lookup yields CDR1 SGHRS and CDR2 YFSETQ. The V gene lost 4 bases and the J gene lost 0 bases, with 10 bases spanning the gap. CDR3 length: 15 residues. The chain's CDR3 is CASSPGQTTNEKLFF. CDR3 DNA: TGCGCCAGCAGCCCGGGACAAACAACTAATGAAAAACTGTTTTTT.

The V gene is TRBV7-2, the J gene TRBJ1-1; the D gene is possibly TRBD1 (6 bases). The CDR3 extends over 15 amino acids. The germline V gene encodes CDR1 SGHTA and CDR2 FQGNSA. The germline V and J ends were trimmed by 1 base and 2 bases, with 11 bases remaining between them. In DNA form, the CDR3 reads TGTGCCAGCAGCTTAGAGGGACACGGAAACACTGAAGCTTTCTTT. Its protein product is CASSLEGHGNTEAFF.

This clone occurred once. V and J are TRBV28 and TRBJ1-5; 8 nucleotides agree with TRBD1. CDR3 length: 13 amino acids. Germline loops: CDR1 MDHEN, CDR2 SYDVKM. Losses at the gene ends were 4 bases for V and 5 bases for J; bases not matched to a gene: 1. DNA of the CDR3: TGTGCCAGCAGTTCGACAGGGGATCAGCCCCAGCATTTT. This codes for CASSSTGDQPQHF.

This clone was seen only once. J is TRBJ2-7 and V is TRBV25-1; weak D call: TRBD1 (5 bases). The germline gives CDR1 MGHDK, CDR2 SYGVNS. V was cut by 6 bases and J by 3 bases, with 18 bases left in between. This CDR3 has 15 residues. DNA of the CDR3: TGTGCCAGCAGCCCCAAGGGGCCAGGGCTCTACGAGCAGTACTTC. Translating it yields CASSPKGPGLYEQYF.

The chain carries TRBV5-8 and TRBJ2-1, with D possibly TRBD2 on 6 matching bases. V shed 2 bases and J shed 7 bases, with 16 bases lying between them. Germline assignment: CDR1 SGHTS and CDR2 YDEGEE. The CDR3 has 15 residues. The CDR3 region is CASSFPGVLENEQFF. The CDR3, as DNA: TGTGCCAGCAGCTTCCCGGGAGTGTTAGAAAATGAGCAGTTCTTC.

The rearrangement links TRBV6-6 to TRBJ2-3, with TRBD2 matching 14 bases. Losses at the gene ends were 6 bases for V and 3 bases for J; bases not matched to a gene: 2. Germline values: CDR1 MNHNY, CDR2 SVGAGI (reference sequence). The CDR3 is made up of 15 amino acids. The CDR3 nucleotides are TGTGCCAGCAGGACTAGCGGGGGGGCGACAGATACGCAGTATTTT. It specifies CASRTSGGATDTQYF.

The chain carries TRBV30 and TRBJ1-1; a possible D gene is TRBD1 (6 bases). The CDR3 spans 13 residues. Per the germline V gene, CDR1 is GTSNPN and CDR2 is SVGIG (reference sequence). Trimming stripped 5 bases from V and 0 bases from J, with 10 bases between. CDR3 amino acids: CAWLGQMNTEAFF. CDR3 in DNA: TGTGCCTGGCTTGGACAGATGAACACTGAAGCTTTCTTT.

CDR3 DNA: TGCAGCGTCGGAGCGGGGGCCTCCTACAATGAGCAGTTCTTC. Protein product: CSVGAGASYNEQFF. J is TRBJ2-1 and V is TRBV29-1, with TRBD2 matching over 8 bases. Trimming removed 6 bases from V and 0 bases from J; junction bases left unmatched: 4. The CDR3 has 14 residues. The germline gives CDR1 SQVTM, CDR2 ANQGSEA.

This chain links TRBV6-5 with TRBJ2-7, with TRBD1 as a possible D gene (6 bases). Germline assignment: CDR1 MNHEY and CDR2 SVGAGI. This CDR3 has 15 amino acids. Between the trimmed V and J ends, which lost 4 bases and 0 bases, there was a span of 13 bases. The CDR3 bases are TGTGCCAGCAGTTCCGCCTCGACAGGCTCCTACGAGCAGTACTTC. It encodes CASSSASTGSYEQYF.

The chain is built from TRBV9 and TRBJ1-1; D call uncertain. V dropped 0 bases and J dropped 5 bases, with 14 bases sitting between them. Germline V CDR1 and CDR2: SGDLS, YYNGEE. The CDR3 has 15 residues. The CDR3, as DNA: TGTGCCAGCAGCGTAGCTTGGGCGGGCGGGACTGAAGCTTTCTTT. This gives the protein CASSVAWAGGTEAFF.

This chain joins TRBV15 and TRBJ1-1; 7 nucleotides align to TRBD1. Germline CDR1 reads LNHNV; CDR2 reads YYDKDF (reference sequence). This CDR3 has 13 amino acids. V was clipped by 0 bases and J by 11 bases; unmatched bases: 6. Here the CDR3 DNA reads TGTGCCACCAGCAGAGACCCGACAGGGAGTGCTTTCTTT. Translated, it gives CATSRDPTGSAFF.

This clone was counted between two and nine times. This CDR3 is CASSPGLAGVGSGANVLTF. The CDR3 DNA follows: TGTGCCAGCAGCCCGGGACTAGCGGGGGTGGGCTCTGGGGCCAACGTCCTGACTTTC. The rearrangement links TRBV5-4 to TRBJ2-6, with 14 bases fitting TRBD2. The CDR3 length is 19 residues. J gave up 0 bases and V 4 bases, and 6 bases lay outside the gene matches. The germline V gene has CDR1 SGHNT and CDR2 YYREEE (reference sequence).

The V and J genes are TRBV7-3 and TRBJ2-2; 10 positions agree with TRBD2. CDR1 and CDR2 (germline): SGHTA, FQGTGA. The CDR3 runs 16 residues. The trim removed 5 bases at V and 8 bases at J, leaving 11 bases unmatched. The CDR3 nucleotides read TGTGCCAGCAGCCCAACTAGCGGGGTGAGGGCTGGGGAGCTGTTTTTT. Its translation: CASSPTSGVRAGELFF.

The CDR3 nucleotides read TGTGCCAGTAGCAAGCCTTTGGGACAGCAGTTTCTTCACACTGAAGCTTTCTTT. Protein: CASSKPLGQQFLHTEAFF. The V gene is TRBV19, the J gene TRBJ1-1, with 7 nucleotides matching TRBD1. Per germline, CDR1 LNHDA and CDR2 SQIVND (reference sequence). Trimming at V came to 6 bases and at J to 3 bases, leaving 19 bases not matched to a gene. The CDR3 length is 18 residues.

The CDR3 here is CASSILAGAGTDTQYF. DNA for the CDR3: TGTGCCAGTAGTATCCTAGCGGGCGCTGGCACAGATACGCAGTATTTT. This rearrangement joins TRBV19 to TRBJ2-3, with 8 positions matching TRBD2. From germline, CDR1 is LNHDA and CDR2 SQIVND (reference sequence). This CDR3 has 16 amino acids. The V segment lost 3 bases and the J segment 1 base; nucleotides outside the gene matches: 6.

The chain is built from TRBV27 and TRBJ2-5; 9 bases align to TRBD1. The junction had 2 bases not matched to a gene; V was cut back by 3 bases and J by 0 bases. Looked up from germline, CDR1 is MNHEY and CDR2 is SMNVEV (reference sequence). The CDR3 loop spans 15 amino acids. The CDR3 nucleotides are TGTGCCAGCAGTTTGGGGACAGGGTACCAAGAGACCCAGTACTTC. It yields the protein CASSLGTGYQETQYF.